This paragraph reports one T cell receptor beta chain. This clone appeared many times. Its specific antigen is unknown. The read gets to within 3 residues of the CDR3 end, and the germline J gene fills in the rest. This specimen includes other DNA sequences encoding the same CDR3. This sample was taken from a study of T cell clonality in common variable immunodeficiency (dated by TCRdb to 2014 to 2015). The study at large found these results: TCRbeta clonality was higher in CVID subjects than in healthy controls (t-test p = 0.018), and the increase was most characteristic of about a third of subjects. CVID TCRbeta sequences were reported to have fewer deletions and N-nucleotide insertions and to lack highly modified clones with 13 or more V deletions. Differences among patients in the CVID cohort limited the correlations between repertoire features and clinical complications. It was noted by the authors that sequencing of the repertoires of T cell subpopulations would be needed to clarify the cause of the increased clonality in CVID. CVID subjects shared fewer TCRbeta clones with each other than healthy controls did (p < 0.0001). Despite equal DNA input, controls averaged roughly 80,000 unique sequences per sample versus around 30,000 in CVID samples.

Predominantly Caucasian heritage was noted among both the CVID patients and the healthy controls. Heparinized peripheral whole blood samples of about 5 to 8 ml were collected from each donor. Genomic DNA from adults with common variable immune deficiency (CVID) and from healthy adult controls was used to sequence TCRbeta CDR3 repertoires. The control group comprised some 22 healthy adult volunteers, approximately 12 female and roughly ten male, aged about 23 to 66 years with a mean age of approximately 35. Diluted blood was subjected to density centrifugation over Hypaque 1077 or Ficoll-Paque for isolation of peripheral blood mononuclear cells. Genomic DNA was obtained from unsorted mononuclear cells using either Qiagen column purification or a centrifugation-based method. CVID samples and control samples contributed equivalent amounts of genomic DNA as sequencing input. For every sample, a 60 bp segment covering the rearranged TCRbeta CDR3 region was amplified and then sequenced. The immunoSEQ assay, a bias-corrected multiplex PCR with high-throughput sequencing, was employed for TCRbeta amplification. Per the original workflow: Every unique nucleotide sequence was considered a clone and was annotated with V, D and J genes, copy number and frequency. Sequences were labeled productive if in frame, and non-productive if out of frame or containing stop codons. As previously described, clonality was calculated on the basis of Shannon's entropy. Mean CDR3 Kyte-Doolittle hydropathy was derived from the predicted amino acid sequences of productive clones. Hierarchical clustering of scaled V gene usage was performed with the R hclust function using Manhattan distance and complete linkage. Sharing of clones by CDR3 amino acid sequence was evaluated by resampling 12 repertoires per group over 100 rounds. The repertoires were screened for roughly 70 published EBV-specific TCRbeta sequences and approximately 230 published CMV-specific TCRbeta sequences. A couple of CVID samples that yielded fewer than 10,000 sequences were excluded from the analysis, so roughly 42 CVID repertoires were retained. TCRdb mirrors the immuneACCESS table, restricted to in-frame sequences. Some clones are absent from its copies; in checked studies, under half trace to an unresolved V gene, and the reason for the others is unknown. Clone size and the V and J calls come from that table; the DNA yielded D and trimming. For this sample, around 55,000 clones appear and none is a singleton. The top ten clonotypes cover about 0.8% of the sample.

CDR1 and CDR2 (SGHTA, FQGTGA) derive from the germline V gene. V and J lose 0 bases and 4 bases, and a span of 6 bases separates them. The CDR3 covers 13 residues, taking in both the cysteine and the phenylalanine. The 30 bases shown cover part of the CDR3, and their frame starts at base 1. The sequenced material came from peripheral blood mononuclear cells. The chain links TRBV7-3 with TRBJ1-1, with no confidently assigned D gene. This TCR was sampled from a person aged 18 to 70 in good health. For the CDR3, the sequence is CASSLTGSTEAFF. The DNA read from the CDR3 is TGTGCCAGCAGCTTAACAGGTTCCACTGAA.